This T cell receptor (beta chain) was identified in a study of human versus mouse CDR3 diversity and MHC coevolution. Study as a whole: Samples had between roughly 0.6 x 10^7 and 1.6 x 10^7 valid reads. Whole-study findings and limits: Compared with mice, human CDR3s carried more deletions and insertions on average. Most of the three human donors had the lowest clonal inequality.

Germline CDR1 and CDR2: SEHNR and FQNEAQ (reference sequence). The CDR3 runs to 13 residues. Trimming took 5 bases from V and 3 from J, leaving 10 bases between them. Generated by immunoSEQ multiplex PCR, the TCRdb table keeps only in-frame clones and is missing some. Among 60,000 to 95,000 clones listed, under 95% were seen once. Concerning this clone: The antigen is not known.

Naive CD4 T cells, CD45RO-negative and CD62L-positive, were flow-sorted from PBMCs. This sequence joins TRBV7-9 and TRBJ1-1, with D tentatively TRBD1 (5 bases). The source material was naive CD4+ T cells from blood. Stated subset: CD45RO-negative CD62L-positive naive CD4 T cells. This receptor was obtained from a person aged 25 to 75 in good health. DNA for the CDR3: TGTGCCAGCAGCCCCCAGGGTGACACTGAAGCTTTCTTT. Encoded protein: CASSPQGDTEAFF.